This T cell receptor beta chain stems from a study of PD-1 blockade in classical Hodgkin lymphoma. Study at large: Once every 2 weeks, patients received intravenous nivolumab at 3 mg/kg. General study points: When set against healthy donors, newly diagnosed patients were reported to show lower baseline TCR diversity. The study found complete responders had baseline diversity similar to newly diagnosed patients.

Time point in this sample: cycle 4 day 1 (C4D1), after 6 weeks of nivolumab. Every patient was affected by relapse after autologous stem cell transplantation, while exposure to brentuximab vedotin was not uniform. Classifying best responses yielded complete response, partial response or progressive disease. Germline CDR1 and CDR2: SNHLY and FYNNEI. The CDR3 runs 15 residues. With 6 bases removed from V and 1 base from J, the gap between germline ends came to 14 bases. Points on this clone: Its antigen is currently unknown.

TCRdb's copy holds only in-frame clones and misses some; the assay was immunoSEQ multiplex PCR. The table shows about 61,000 clones, with about 85% occurring only once. The clonotype was recovered from a human donor with classical Hodgkin lymphoma. The chain employs TRBV2 and TRBJ2-3, with D tentatively TRBD2 (5 bases). The source was peripheral blood mononuclear cells (PBMCs), collected before the fourth cycle of nivolumab. The CDR3 DNA follows: TGTGCCAGCAGCCGGGCCTACGGGGGCACAGATACGCAGTATTTT. Translated, it gives CASSRAYGGTDTQYF.